The subject of this entry is one T cell receptor (beta chain). Per the germline V gene, CDR1 is SQVTM and CDR2 is ANQGSEA. Trimming took 1 base from V and 7 from J; bases not matched to a gene: 8. The CDR3 runs to 14 residues. Genomic DNA from each subset was divided evenly over several immunoSEQ plates. Generated by immunoSEQ multiplex PCR, the TCRdb table keeps only in-frame clones and is missing some. The table records roughly 95,000 clones, around half of them present only once. The data were obtained in a study of shared clonotypes between healthy human individuals. Donors comprised only Caucasian adults living in Nashville, Tennessee.

The specimen was PBMCs. The genes are TRBV29-1 and TRBJ1-2; 8 bases map to TRBD1. The receptor was derived from a woman aged 40-49 years in good health. Some clones in this sample may be carry-over from other donors' samples. The CDR3 protein is CSVEGQGARSGYTF. In nucleotides, the CDR3 is TGCAGCGTTGAAGGGCAGGGGGCGCGGAGTGGCTACACCTTC.